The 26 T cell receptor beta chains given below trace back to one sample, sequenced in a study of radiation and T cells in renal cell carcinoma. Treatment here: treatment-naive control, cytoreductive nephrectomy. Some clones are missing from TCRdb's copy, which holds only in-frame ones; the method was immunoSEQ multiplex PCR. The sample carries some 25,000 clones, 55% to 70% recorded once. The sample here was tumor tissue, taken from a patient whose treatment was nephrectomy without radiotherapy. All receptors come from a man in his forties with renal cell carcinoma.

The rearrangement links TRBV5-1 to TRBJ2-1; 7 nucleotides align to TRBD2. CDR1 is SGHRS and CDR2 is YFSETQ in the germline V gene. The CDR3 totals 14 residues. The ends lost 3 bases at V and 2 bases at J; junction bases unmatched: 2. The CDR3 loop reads CASSSAGAYNEQFF. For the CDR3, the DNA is TGCGCCAGCAGCTCCGCGGGAGCCTACAATGAGCAGTTCTTC.

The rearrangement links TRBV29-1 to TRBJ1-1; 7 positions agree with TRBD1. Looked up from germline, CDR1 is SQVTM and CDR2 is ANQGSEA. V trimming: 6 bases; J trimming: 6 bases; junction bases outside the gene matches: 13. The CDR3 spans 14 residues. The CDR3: CSVARDRVGSEAFF. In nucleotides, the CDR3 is TGCAGCGTCGCCCGCGACAGGGTAGGGTCTGAAGCTTTCTTT.

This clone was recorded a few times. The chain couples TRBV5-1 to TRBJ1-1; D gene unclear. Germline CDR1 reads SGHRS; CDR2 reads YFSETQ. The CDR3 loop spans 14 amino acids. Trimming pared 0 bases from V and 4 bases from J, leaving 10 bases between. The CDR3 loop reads CASSLGQRGTEAFF. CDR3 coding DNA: TGCGCCAGCAGCTTGGGCCAACGAGGCACTGAAGCTTTCTTT.

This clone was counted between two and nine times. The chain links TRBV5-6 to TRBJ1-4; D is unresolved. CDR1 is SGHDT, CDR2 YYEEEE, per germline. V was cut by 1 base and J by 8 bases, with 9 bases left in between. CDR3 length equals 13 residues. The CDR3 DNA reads TGTGCCAGCAGCTTGCTATTGGCGGAAAAACTGTTTTTT. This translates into CASSLLLAEKLFF. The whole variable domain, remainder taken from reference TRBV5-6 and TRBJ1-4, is DAGVTQSPTHLIKTRGQQVTLRCSPKSGHDTVSWYQQALGQGPQFIFQYYEEEERQRGNFPDRFSGHQFPNYSSELNVNALLLGDSALYLCASSLLLAEKLFFGSGTQLSVL.

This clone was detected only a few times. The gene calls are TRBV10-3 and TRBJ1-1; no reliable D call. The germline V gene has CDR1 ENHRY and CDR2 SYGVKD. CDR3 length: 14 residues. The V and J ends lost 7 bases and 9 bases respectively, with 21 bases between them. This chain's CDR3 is CAITSTTDPMKAFF. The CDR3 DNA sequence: TGTGCCATCACCTCGACTACGGATCCTATGAAAGCTTTCTTT.

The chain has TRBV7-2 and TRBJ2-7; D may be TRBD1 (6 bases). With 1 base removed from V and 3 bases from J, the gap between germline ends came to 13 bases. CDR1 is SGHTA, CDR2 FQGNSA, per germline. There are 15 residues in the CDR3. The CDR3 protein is CASSLGGGPLYEQYF. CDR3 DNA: TGTGCCAGCAGCTTAGGTGGGGGCCCACTCTACGAGCAGTACTTC.

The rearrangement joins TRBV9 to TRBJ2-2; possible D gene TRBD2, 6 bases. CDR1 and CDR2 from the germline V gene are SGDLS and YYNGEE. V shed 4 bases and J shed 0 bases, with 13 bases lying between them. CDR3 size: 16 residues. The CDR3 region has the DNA TGTGCCAGCAGCCCCTTGGCGGGATCGAACACCGGGGAGCTGTTTTTT. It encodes CASSPLAGSNTGELFF.

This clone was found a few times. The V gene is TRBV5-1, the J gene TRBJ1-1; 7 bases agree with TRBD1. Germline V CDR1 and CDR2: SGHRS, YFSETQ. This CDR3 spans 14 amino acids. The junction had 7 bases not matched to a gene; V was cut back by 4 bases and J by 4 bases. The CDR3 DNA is TGCGCCAGCAGCGGAACAGGGGTGGGCACTGAAGCTTTCTTT. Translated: CASSGTGVGTEAFF.

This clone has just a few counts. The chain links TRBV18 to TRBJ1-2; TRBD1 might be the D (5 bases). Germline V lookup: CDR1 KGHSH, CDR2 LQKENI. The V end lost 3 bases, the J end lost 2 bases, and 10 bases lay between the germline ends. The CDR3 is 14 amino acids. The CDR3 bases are TGTGCCAGCTCACCGGGGGGGGACAACTATGGCTACACCTTC. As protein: CASSPGGDNYGYTF. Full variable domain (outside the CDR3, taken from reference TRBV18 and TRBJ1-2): NAGVMQNPRHLVRRRGQEARLRCSPMKGHSHVYWYRQLPEEGLKFMVYLQKENIIDESGMPKERFSAEFPKEGPSILRIQQVVRGDSAAYFCASSPGGDNYGYTFGSGTRLTVV.

CDR3 coding DNA: TGTGCCAGCAGCGTAGTGGGGTCCTCCTACAATGAGCAGTTCTTC. This encodes CASSVVGSSYNEQFF. J is TRBJ2-1 and V is TRBV9; D gene ambiguous. Trimming removed 0 bases from V and 0 bases from J, with 7 bases in between. The CDR3 consists of 15 residues. CDR1 and CDR2 (germline): SGDLS, YYNGEE. Combining the CDR3 with reference TRBV9 and TRBJ2-1 gives the whole variable domain DSGVTQTPKHLITATGQRVTLRCSPRSGDLSVYWYQQSLDQGLQFLIQYYNGEERAKGNILERFSAQQFPDLHSELNLSSLELGDSALYFCASSVVGSSYNEQFFGPGTRLTVL.

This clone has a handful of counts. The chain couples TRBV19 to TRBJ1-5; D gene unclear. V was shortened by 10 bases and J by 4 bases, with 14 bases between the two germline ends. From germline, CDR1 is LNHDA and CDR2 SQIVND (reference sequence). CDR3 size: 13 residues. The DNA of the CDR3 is TGTGCCACCACGTGGAGGGAGAATCAGCCCCAGCATTTT. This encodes CATTWRENQPQHF.

Written as DNA, the CDR3 is TGTGCCAGCAGTACCCAAGATACGCAGTATTTT. This codes for CASSTQDTQYF. The chain joins TRBV6-6 to TRBJ2-3; D ambiguous. Germline V gene sequence: CDR1 MNHNY, CDR2 SVGAGI (reference sequence). The ends were cut back, 5 bases at V and 5 bases at J, with 5 bases in the middle. The CDR3 loop spans 11 amino acids.

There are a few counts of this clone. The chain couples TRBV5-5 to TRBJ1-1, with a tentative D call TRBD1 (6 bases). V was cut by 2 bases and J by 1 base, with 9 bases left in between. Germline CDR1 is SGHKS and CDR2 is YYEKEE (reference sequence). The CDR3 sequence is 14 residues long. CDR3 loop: CASSLQGPNTEAFF. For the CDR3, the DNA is TGTGCCAGCAGCTTACAGGGCCCGAACACTGAAGCTTTCTTT.

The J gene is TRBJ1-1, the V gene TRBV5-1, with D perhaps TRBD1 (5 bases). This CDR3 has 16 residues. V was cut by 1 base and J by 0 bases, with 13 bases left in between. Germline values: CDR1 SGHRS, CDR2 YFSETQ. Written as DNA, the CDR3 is TGCGCCAGCAGCTTGTCGACAGTTCACATGAACACTGAAGCTTTCTTT. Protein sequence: CASSLSTVHMNTEAFF.

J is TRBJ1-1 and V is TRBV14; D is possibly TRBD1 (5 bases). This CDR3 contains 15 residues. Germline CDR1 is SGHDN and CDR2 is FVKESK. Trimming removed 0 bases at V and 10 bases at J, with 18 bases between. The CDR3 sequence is CASSQEGRTLGGAFF. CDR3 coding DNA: TGTGCCAGCAGCCAAGAAGGAAGGACCCTGGGGGGAGCTTTCTTT.

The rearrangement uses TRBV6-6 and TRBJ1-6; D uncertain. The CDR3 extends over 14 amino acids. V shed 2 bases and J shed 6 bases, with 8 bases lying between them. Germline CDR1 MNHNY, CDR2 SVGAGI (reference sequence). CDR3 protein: CASSYGGSNSPLHF. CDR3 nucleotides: TGTGCCAGCAGTTACGGTGGAAGTAATTCACCCCTCCACTTT.

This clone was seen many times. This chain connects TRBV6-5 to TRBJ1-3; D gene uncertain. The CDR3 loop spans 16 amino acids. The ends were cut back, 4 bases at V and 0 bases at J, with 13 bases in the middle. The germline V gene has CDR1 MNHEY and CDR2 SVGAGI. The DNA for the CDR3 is TGTGCCAGCAGTTTCAACGGACCTCTCTCTGGAAACACCATATATTTT. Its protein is CASSFNGPLSGNTIYF.

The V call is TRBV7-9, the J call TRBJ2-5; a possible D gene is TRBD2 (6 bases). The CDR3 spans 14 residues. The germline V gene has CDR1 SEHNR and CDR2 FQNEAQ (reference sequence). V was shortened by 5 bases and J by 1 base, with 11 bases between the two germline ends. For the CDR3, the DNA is TGTGCCAGCAGCCACGGGGGACTCCAAGAGACCCAGTACTTC. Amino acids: CASSHGGLQETQYF.

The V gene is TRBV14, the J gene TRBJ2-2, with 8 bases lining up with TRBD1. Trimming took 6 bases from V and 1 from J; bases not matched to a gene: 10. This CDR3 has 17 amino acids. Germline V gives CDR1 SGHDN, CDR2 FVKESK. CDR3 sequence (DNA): TGTGCCAGCAGATCAGGGGGCGGATACCTGAACACCGGGGAGCTGTTTTTT. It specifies CASRSGGGYLNTGELFF.

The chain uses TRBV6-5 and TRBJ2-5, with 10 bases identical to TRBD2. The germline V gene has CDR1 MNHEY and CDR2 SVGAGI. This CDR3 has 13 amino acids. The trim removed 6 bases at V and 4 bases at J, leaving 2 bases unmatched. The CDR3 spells CASSRLAGETQYF. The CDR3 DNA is TGTGCCAGCAGCCGACTAGCGGGAGAGACCCAGTACTTC.

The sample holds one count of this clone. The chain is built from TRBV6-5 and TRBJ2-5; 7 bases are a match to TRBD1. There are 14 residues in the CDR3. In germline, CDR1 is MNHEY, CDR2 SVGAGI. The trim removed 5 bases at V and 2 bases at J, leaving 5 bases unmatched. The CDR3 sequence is CASSEWDRQETQYF. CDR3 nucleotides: TGTGCCAGCAGTGAATGGGACAGACAAGAGACCCAGTACTTC.

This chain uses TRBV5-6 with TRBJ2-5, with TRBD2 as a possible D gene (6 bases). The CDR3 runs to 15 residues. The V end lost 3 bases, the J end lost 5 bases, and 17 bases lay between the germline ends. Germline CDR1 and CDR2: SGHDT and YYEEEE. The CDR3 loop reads CASSSGTVTRETQYF. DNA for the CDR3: TGTGCCAGCAGCTCAGGGACTGTAACTAGGGAGACCCAGTACTTC. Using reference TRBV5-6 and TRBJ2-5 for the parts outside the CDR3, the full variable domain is DAGVTQSPTHLIKTRGQQVTLRCSPKSGHDTVSWYQQALGQGPQFIFQYYEEEERQRGNFPDRFSGHQFPNYSSELNVNALLLGDSALYLCASSSGTVTRETQYFGPGTRLLVL.

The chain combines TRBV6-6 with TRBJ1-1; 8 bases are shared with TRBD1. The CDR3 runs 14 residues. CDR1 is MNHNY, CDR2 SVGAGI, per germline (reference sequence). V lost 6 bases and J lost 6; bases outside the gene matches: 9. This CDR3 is CASRPPTGDPEAFF. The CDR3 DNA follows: TGTGCCAGCAGACCTCCGACAGGGGATCCTGAAGCTTTCTTT.

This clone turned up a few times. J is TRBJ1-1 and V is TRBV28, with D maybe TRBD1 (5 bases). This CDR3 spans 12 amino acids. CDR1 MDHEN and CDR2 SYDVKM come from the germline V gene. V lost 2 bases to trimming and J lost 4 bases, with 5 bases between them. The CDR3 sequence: CASSLRGTEAFF. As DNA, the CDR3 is TGTGCCAGCAGTTTAAGGGGCACTGAAGCTTTCTTT. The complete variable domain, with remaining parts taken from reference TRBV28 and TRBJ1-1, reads DVKVTQSSRYLVKRTGEKVFLECVQDMDHENMFWYRQDPGLGLRLIYFSYDVKMKEKGDIPEGYSVSREKKERFSLILESASTNQTSMYLCASSLRGTEAFFGQGTRLTVV.

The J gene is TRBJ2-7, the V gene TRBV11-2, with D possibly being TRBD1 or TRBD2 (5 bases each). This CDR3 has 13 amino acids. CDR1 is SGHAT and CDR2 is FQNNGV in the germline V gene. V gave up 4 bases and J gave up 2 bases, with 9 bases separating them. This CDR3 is CASSSGPTYEQYV. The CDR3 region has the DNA TGTGCCAGCAGCTCGGGACCGACCTACGAGCAGTACGTC.

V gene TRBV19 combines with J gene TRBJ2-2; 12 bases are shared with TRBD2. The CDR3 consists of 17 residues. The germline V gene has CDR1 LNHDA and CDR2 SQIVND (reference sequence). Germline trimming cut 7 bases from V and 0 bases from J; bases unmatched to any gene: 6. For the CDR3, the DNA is TGTGCCAGTACTTTGAGACTAGCGGGGGCGAACACCGGGGAGCTGTTTTTT. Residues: CASTLRLAGANTGELFF.